A selection of T cell receptor beta chains follows, all from one sample in a study of shared clonotypes between healthy human individuals. Libraries were prepared by immunoSEQ multiplex PCR; TCRdb keeps only in-frame clonotypes and omits some of them. The table has about 2.2 million clones, 85% to 95% seen once. Sequencing used naive CD8+ T cells from PBMCs. These receptors came from a man between 18 and 35 years old in good health. Some clones in this sample may be carry-over from other donors' samples. CDR3s include the opening cysteine and the closing phenylalanine or tryptophan. D genes are given only for firm matches. A clone size is listed for some rows: how often the clone was seen (once, few, many), or a class if it is expanded.

TRBJ1-1	.	TRBV6-6	.	CAISDEYAGNTEAFF	TGTGCCATCAGTGATGAATACGCAGGGAACACTGAAGCTTTCTTT
TRBJ2-5	.	TRBV12-5	.	CASAHLVTGRSVTQYF	TGTGCTAGTGCCCATCTTGTTACTGGACGGTCAGTGACCCAGTACTTC
TRBJ2-1	TRBD2	TRBV7-9	.	CASRGGRRNEQFF	TGTGCCAGCAGGGGCGGGAGGCGCAATGAGCAGTTCTTC
TRBJ1-1	.	TRBV27	.	CASSFLGANTEAFF	TGTGCCAGCAGTTTTCTAGGGGCAAACACTGAAGCTTTCTTT
TRBJ2-7	.	TRBV7-8	.	CASSRTIGGGSDEQYF	TGTGCCAGCAGCCGAACAATTGGAGGTGGCTCCGACGAGCAGTACTTC
TRBJ2-7	TRBD2	TRBV4-3	.	CASSQDWRGTSLEQYF	TGCGCCAGCAGCCAAGATTGGAGGGGGACTAGCTTAGAGCAGTACTTC
TRBJ1-2	TRBD1	TRBV28	.	CASRTTGGYGYTF	TGTGCCAGCAGAACGACAGGGGGCTATGGCTACACCTTC
TRBJ1-1	.	TRBV27	.	CASSLSGGSWGTEAFF	TGTGCCAGCAGTTTATCGGGGGGTAGTTGGGGCACTGAAGCTTTCTTT
TRBJ2-1	TRBD2	TRBV18	.	CATGTSGTPYNEQFF	TGTGCCACCGGGACTAGCGGGACCCCCTACAATGAGCAGTTCTTC
TRBJ2-7	TRBD2	TRBV27	once	CASSLGLAGGGEQYF	TGTGCCAGCAGTTTAGGACTAGCGGGAGGAGGTGAGCAGTACTTC
TRBJ1-4	.	TRBV11-2	.	CASSPGPSLREKLFF	TGTGCCAGCAGCCCCGGACCCAGTTTGAGAGAAAAACTGTTTTTT
TRBJ2-3	TRBD1	TRBV5-1	.	CASSLVFQGAADTQYF	TGCGCCAGCAGCTTGGTTTTTCAGGGGGCGGCAGATACGCAGTATTTT
TRBJ1-1	.	TRBV13	.	CASLLGANTEAFF	TGTGCCAGCCTACTGGGGGCGAACACTGAAGCTTTCTTT
TRBJ2-3	.	TRBV4-3	.	CASSQRLAGGTDTQYF	TGCGCCAGCAGCCAACGGCTAGCCGGTGGAACAGATACGCAGTATTTT
TRBJ2-7	.	TRBV15	.	CATSRSSTYEQYF	TGTGCCACCTCAAGGTCCTCAACCTACGAGCAGTACTTC
TRBJ2-3	TRBD1	TRBV5-6	.	CASSPGQGGDTQYF	TGTGCCAGCAGCCCGGGACAGGGGGGAGATACGCAGTATTTT
TRBJ2-7	TRBD2	TRBV5-1	once	CASSRGLAGVFSYEQYF	TGCGCCAGCAGCCGGGGACTAGCGGGAGTGTTCTCCTACGAGCAGTACTTC
TRBJ2-3	TRBD1	TRBV28	.	CASSHLGTVNTDTQYF	TGTGCCAGCAGCCACCTAGGGACAGTCAACACAGATACGCAGTATTTT
TRBJ1-3	.	TRBV9	.	CASSADGTHRDISGNTIYF	TGTGCCAGCAGCGCTGACGGCACCCACCGGGACATCTCTGGAAACACCATATATTTT
TRBJ2-3	.	TRBV9	.	CASSEYGSTDTQYF	TGTGCCAGCAGCGAATACGGGAGCACAGATACGCAGTATTTT
TRBJ2-2	.	TRBV5-1	few	CASRLNTGELFF	TGCGCCAGCAGACTGAACACCGGGGAGCTGTTTTTT
TRBJ2-7	TRBD1	TRBV7-2	.	CASSSRPGTGGFGNTEQYF	TGTGCCAGCAGCTCCCGCCCGGGGACAGGGGGCTTTGGCAACACCGAGCAGTACTTC
TRBJ2-3	.	TRBV15	.	CATSRDWRVTSTDTQYF	TGTGCCACCAGCAGAGATTGGCGAGTTACTAGCACAGATACGCAGTATTTT
TRBJ1-5	TRBD1	TRBV28	.	CASSLNRVRGGVSNQPQHF	TGTGCCAGCAGCCTCAACCGGGTCAGGGGGGGTGTCAGCAATCAGCCCCAGCATTTT
TRBJ1-3	.	TRBV10-1	.	CASSPTGPGNTIYF	TGCGCCAGCAGCCCAACAGGGCCTGGAAACACCATATATTTT
TRBJ2-7	.	TRBV5-1	.	CASSLRVDYEQYF	TGCGCCAGCAGCCTACGGGTCGACTACGAGCAGTACTTC
TRBJ2-7	TRBD2	TRBV6-6	once	CASSYLLQGGWYEQYF	TGTGCCAGCAGTTATCTTCTTCAGGGAGGGTGGTACGAGCAGTACTTC
TRBJ1-1	.	TRBV27	.	CASSPTTMNTEAFF	TGTGCCAGCAGCCCCACAACCATGAACACTGAAGCTTTCTTT
TRBJ1-2	.	TRBV28	.	CASSITANYGYTF	TGTGCCAGCAGTATCACCGCTAACTATGGCTACACCTTC
TRBJ2-2	.	TRBV5-4	.	CASSLGRGRRTGELFF	TGTGCCAGCAGCTTGGGACGGGGGAGGCGCACCGGGGAGCTGTTTTTT
TRBJ2-6	TRBD1	TRBV7-8	.	CASSWDRRTGANVLTF	TGTGCCAGCAGCTGGGACAGGCGGACCGGGGCCAACGTCCTGACTTTC
TRBJ2-7	.	TRBV29-1	.	CSVEDLGPSGTIEQYF	TGCAGCGTTGAAGACCTTGGTCCCTCAGGGACGATCGAGCAGTACTTC
TRBJ1-5	.	TRBV28	.	CASSLRPSLLGGQPQHF	TGTGCCAGCAGTTTAAGGCCGAGCCTCCTAGGGGGTCAGCCCCAGCATTTT
TRBJ2-7	TRBD1	TRBV7-6	.	CASSLAPGTGYYEQYF	TGTGCCAGCAGCTTAGCACCCGGGACAGGATACTACGAGCAGTACTTC
TRBJ2-7	.	TRBV14	.	CASSPAAWDEQYF	TGTGCCAGCAGCCCGGCCGCCTGGGACGAGCAGTACTTC
TRBJ2-7	.	TRBV29-1	.	CSVLTLYEQYF	TGCAGCGTCCTTACGCTATACGAGCAGTACTTC
TRBJ1-1	.	TRBV4-1	.	CASSHRQLNTEAFF	TGCGCCAGCAGCCACAGACAGTTGAACACTGAAGCTTTCTTT
TRBJ2-7	.	TRBV9	.	CASSVNTGGVNEQYF	TGTGCCAGCAGCGTAAACACGGGTGGTGTGAACGAGCAGTACTTC
TRBJ1-1	.	TRBV19	.	CASTPGGMNTEAFF	TGTGCCAGTACCCCGGGGGGTATGAACACTGAAGCTTTCTTT
TRBJ2-5	.	TRBV19	.	CASSIQIQETQYF	TGTGCCAGTAGTATCCAGATCCAAGAGACCCAGTACTTC
TRBJ2-1	.	TRBV14	.	CASRASNLASYNEQFF	TGTGCCAGCAGAGCTTCGAATTTGGCGTCCTACAATGAGCAGTTCTTC
TRBJ1-4	.	TRBV9	.	CASSQGMVNEKLFF	TGTGCCAGCAGCCAGGGTATGGTTAATGAAAAACTGTTTTTT
TRBJ1-2	.	TRBV28	.	CASSLLQGGIVNYGYTF	TGTGCCAGCAGTTTATTACAGGGTGGAATAGTTAACTATGGCTACACCTTC
TRBJ1-5	.	TRBV5-5	.	CASSHRAGSNQPQHF	TGTGCCAGCAGCCATCGGGCAGGCAGCAATCAGCCCCAGCATTTT
TRBJ1-5	.	TRBV28	.	CASRPRGRTVDSNQPQHF	TGTGCCAGCAGGCCTAGGGGCCGGACAGTGGATAGCAATCAGCCCCAGCATTTT
TRBJ2-7	.	TRBV28	once	CASSLYTDREGVNEQYF	TGTGCCAGCAGTTTATATACGGACAGGGAGGGGGTGAACGAGCAGTACTTC
TRBJ2-2	.	TRBV5-1	.	CASSPTFGQNTGELFF	TGCGCCAGCAGCCCGACATTCGGACAGAACACCGGGGAGCTGTTTTTT
TRBJ2-2	.	TRBV19	.	CASTSLRPGELFF	TGTGCCAGTACCTCCCTCCGACCCGGGGAGCTGTTTTTT
TRBJ1-2	TRBD1	TRBV19	once	CASSIVRDRYSYGYTF	TGTGCCAGTAGTATAGTCCGGGACAGATACTCCTATGGCTACACCTTC
TRBJ2-7	.	TRBV9	.	CASSVNRGRTTYEQYF	TGTGCCAGCAGCGTCAACAGGGGCCGGACTACCTACGAGCAGTACTTC
TRBJ1-1	.	TRBV29-1	few	CSAPGGSTEAFF	TGCAGCGCACCGGGGGGGAGCACTGAAGCTTTCTTT
TRBJ2-7	.	TRBV7-6	.	CASSLVGRLAGEQYF	TGTGCCAGCAGCTTAGTGGGGCGGCTAGCTGGCGAGCAGTACTTC
TRBJ2-5	.	TRBV7-7	once	CASSLGSGYQETQYF	TGTGCCAGCAGCTTAGGTTCGGGGTACCAAGAGACCCAGTACTTC
TRBJ2-2	TRBD1	TRBV6-6	.	CASSYSPGQGGRELFF	TGTGCCAGCAGTTACTCCCCGGGACAGGGAGGTCGGGAGCTGTTTTTT